This TCR beta chain originates from a study of blood T cell repertoires in COVID-19. Per the study methods: By means of reference gene primer amplification, nucleated cell counts were estimated. Some clones are missing from TCRdb's copy, which holds only in-frame ones; the method was immunoSEQ multiplex PCR. D and trimming come from the DNA, and the V and J calls and clone size come from that table. The sample records nearly 70,000 clones, about 91% being singletons. This CDR3 spans 13 amino acids. Germline CDR1 LGHDT, CDR2 YNNKEL (reference sequence). Trimming removed 1 base at V and 4 bases at J, with 4 bases between.

This TCR was recovered from a woman between 65 and 79 years old with acute or convalescent COVID-19. Specimen: peripheral blood. This chain connects TRBV3-1 (or the pseudogene TRBV3-2) to TRBJ1-4; D is unresolved. The CDR3 DNA reads as TGTGCCAGCAGCCAAGTTAGTAATGAAAAACTGTTTTTT. This sequence encodes CASSQVSNEKLFF.